The rows below give T cell receptor beta chains drawn from one sample of a study of response to subunit inactivated influenza vaccine. One entry per CDR3 protein results from TCRdb running MiXCR on the RT-PCR reads. The repertoire consists of a few hundred thousand distinct CDR3 sequences, with around 15% occurring once and the leading ten covering roughly 11%. Sequencing was performed on PBMCs from blood, taken 11 to 12 days after vaccination. The receptor source for this set is a man aged 45-65 years who received an inactivated influenza vaccine. Each CDR3 is given with its conserved first and last residue. D genes are given only for firm matches. Clone sizes are given selectively: once, few, many, or a class where the clone is expanded.

abundance	d_gene	v_gene	len	j_gene	CDR3aa	CDR3nt
-	-	TRBV5-6	17	TRBJ2-6	CASSLRGLLGGANVLTF	TGTGCCAGCAGCTTGAGAGGGCTCCTGGGTGGGGCCAACGTCCTGACTTTC
few	TRBD1	TRBV11-2	18	TRBJ2-7	CASSFGTGGFPSSYEQYF	TGTGCCAGCAGCTTTGGGACAGGGGGGTTCCCGAGCTCCTACGAGCAGTACTTC
few	-	TRBV12-3/TRBV12-4	15	TRBJ2-4	CASSLVESAKNIQYF	TGTGCCAGCAGTTTGGTTGAATCAGCCAAAAACATTCAGTACTTC
few	TRBD2	TRBV6-7	18	TRBJ2-2	CASSYTHKSGMGTGELFF	TGTGCCAGCAGTTACACTCACAAGAGCGGGATGGGCACCGGGGAGCTGTTTTTT
-	TRBD2	TRBV10-3	15	TRBJ2-1	CAIRDLAGEDNEQFF	TGTGCCATCAGAGACCTAGCGGGAGAGGACAATGAGCAGTTCTTC
few	-	TRBV28	15	TRBJ2-3	CASRPDGSRPDTQYF	TGTGCCAGCAGACCGGATGGGTCCCGGCCAGATACGCAGTATTTT
few	TRBD1	TRBV2	15	TRBJ2-7	CASSPTRDRAYEQYF	TGTGCCAGCAGTCCCACCCGGGACAGGGCCTACGAGCAGTACTTC
few	-	TRBV5-1	15	TRBJ1-5	CASSLGTETYQPQHF	TGCGCCAGCAGCTTGGGGACAGAGACTTATCAGCCCCAGCATTTT
-	TRBD2	TRBV11-1	18	TRBJ2-1	CASSLGQLAGEYGNEQFF	TGTGCCAGCAGCTTAGGTCAACTAGCGGGAGAGTATGGGAATGAGCAGTTCTTC
-	-	TRBV2	18	TRBJ2-5	CASSFLVVGQGQQETQYF	TGTGCCAGCAGTTTCCTAGTGGTGGGCCAGGGCCAACAAGAGACCCAGTACTTC
-	TRBD1	TRBV29-1	17	TRBJ2-1	CSVAGTGGISYYNEQFF	TGCAGCGTTGCCGGGACAGGGGGAATATCCTACTACAATGAGCAGTTCTTC
-	-	TRBV5-6	16	TRBJ2-1	CASSLEGRTPYNEQFF	TGTGCCAGCAGCTTGGAAGGTCGGACTCCTTACAATGAGCAGTTCTTC
few	TRBD2	TRBV7-2	15	TRBJ2-1	CASSGPGTSGNEQFF	TGTGCCAGCAGCGGGCCTGGGACTAGCGGCAATGAGCAGTTCTTC
-	-	TRBV3-1	13	TRBJ1-5	CASSQDRATAQHF	TGTGCCAGCAGCCAAGACCGGGCAACGGCCCAGCATTTT
few	-	TRBV5-6	14	TRBJ1-2	CASSLVSPYYGYTF	TGTGCCAGCAGCTTGGTCAGCCCATACTATGGCTACACCTTC
few	-	TRBV2	15	TRBJ1-1	CASRHTTLSNTEAFF	TGTGCCAGCAGGCACACGACTTTATCTAACACTGAAGCTTTCTTT
few	-	TRBV10-3	13	TRBJ2-7	CAISESGGYEQYF	TGTGCCATCAGTGAGTCGGGGGGTTACGAGCAGTACTTC
-	TRBD1	TRBV3-1	14	TRBJ1-2	CASSSRTGGHGYTF	TGTGCCAGCAGCTCGAGGACAGGGGGCCATGGCTACACCTTC
once	TRBD1	TRBV6-1	14	TRBJ1-4	CASSGDRDGEKLFF	TGTGCCAGCAGTGGGGACAGGGATGGGGAAAAACTGTTTTTT
-	TRBD1	TRBV19	19	TRBJ1-5	CASSRNSGTGTYSNQPQHF	TGTGCCAGTAGTAGAAATTCCGGGACAGGGACCTATAGCAATCAGCCCCAGCATTTT
-	TRBD2	TRBV7-2	16	TRBJ2-3	CASSLTSGGAVDTQYF	TGTGCCAGCAGCTTGACTAGCGGGGGGGCCGTAGATACGCAGTATTTT
few	-	TRBV5-1	13	TRBJ2-5	CASKTVGVETQYF	TGCGCCAGCAAAACAGTCGGGGTGGAGACCCAGTACTTC
-	-	TRBV5-5	14	TRBJ2-7	CASSFTRGSHEQYF	TGTGCCAGCAGCTTCACTCGGGGGTCCCACGAGCAGTACTTC
many	-	TRBV29-1	15	TRBJ2-1	CSVDRRGSSYNEQFF	TGCAGCGTTGATAGAAGGGGGAGCTCCTACAATGAGCAGTTCTTC
-	TRBD2	TRBV6-6	12	TRBJ2-7	CASSYPSGEQYF	TGTGCCAGCAGTTACCCTAGCGGCGAGCAGTACTTC
-	TRBD1	TRBV28	20	TRBJ2-7	CASSSYQDRVRRKQSYEQYF	TGTGCCAGCAGTTCCTACCAGGACAGGGTACGTCGAAAGCAATCCTACGAGCAGTACTTC
-	-	TRBV29-1	15	TRBJ2-7	CSVDRVKNKWYEQYF	TGCAGCGTTGACCGCGTCAAAAACAAATGGTACGAGCAGTACTTC
few	-	TRBV6-1	15	TRBJ2-7	CASSLGGDGIYEQYF	TGTGCCAGCAGTCTAGGAGGGGATGGTATCTACGAGCAGTACTTC
few	TRBD2	TRBV4-2	15	TRBJ2-3	CASSAPGLAGDTQYF	TGTGCCAGCAGCGCGCCGGGACTAGCTGGGGATACGCAGTATTTT
-	TRBD1	TRBV2	16	TRBJ2-3	CASSARDRVYTDTQYF	TGTGCCAGCAGTGCGAGGGACAGGGTTTACACAGATACGCAGTATTTT
many	-	TRBV7-8	17	TRBJ1-5	CASSLPRRLNSNQPQHF	TGTGCCAGCAGCCTACCACGACGGCTAAATAGCAATCAGCCCCAGCATTTT
-	-	TRBV13	17	TRBJ2-6	CASSSRDPLWGANVLTF	TGTGCCAGCAGCTCCCGGGACCCGCTTTGGGGGGCCAACGTCCTGACTTTC
many	-	TRBV29-1	12	TRBJ2-2	CSVHRDTGELFF	TGCAGCGTTCACAGGGACACCGGGGAGCTGTTTTTT
few	-	TRBV6-5	15	TRBJ1-4	CASSYSRDYNEKLFF	TGTGCCAGCAGTTACAGCAGGGACTATAATGAAAAACTGTTTTTT
-	-	TRBV5-6	13	TRBJ2-1	CASSLPIQDEQFF	TGTGCCAGCAGCTTGCCCATACAAGATGAGCAGTTCTTC
-	-	TRBV20-1	16	TRBJ2-3	CSASPRERQSTDTQYF	TGCAGTGCTAGTCCTCGGGAGCGGCAGAGCACAGATACGCAGTATTTT
-	-	TRBV20-1	16	TRBJ2-2	CSARSSISENTGELFF	TGCAGTGCTAGATCCTCTATCTCTGAGAACACCGGGGAGCTGTTTTTT
many	-	TRBV12-3/TRBV12-4	15	TRBJ2-6	CASSLTSSGANVLTF	TGTGCCAGCAGTTTGACTAGCTCTGGGGCCAACGTCCTGACTTTC
-	TRBD1	TRBV12-3/TRBV12-4	16	TRBJ1-5	CASSLPGQGRNQPQHF	TGTGCCAGCAGTTTACCGGGACAGGGGAGGAATCAGCCCCAGCATTTT
-	TRBD2	TRBV5-1	15	TRBJ2-5	CASGRLAEGFETQYF	TGCGCCAGCGGGAGACTAGCGGAGGGGTTTGAGACCCAGTACTTC
-	-	TRBV12-3/TRBV12-4	12	TRBJ1-3	CASVGRRNTIYF	TGTGCCAGCGTGGGGAGACGAAACACCATATATTTT
-	-	TRBV19	16	TRBJ2-6	CASSISRESGANVLTF	TGTGCCAGTAGTATAAGCAGGGAATCTGGGGCCAACGTCCTGACTTTC
few	-	TRBV12-3/TRBV12-4	18	TRBJ2-6	CASSYVNSFVSGANVLTF	TGTGCCAGCAGCTACGTTAATAGCTTCGTCTCTGGGGCCAACGTCCTGACTTTC
-	-	TRBV6-6	13	TRBJ2-3	CASSYLMADTQYF	TGTGCCAGCAGTTACCTGATGGCAGATACGCAGTATTTT
-	TRBD1	TRBV30	14	TRBJ2-7	CAWSVGTGAYEQYF	TGTGCCTGGAGTGTCGGGACAGGAGCCTACGAGCAGTACTTC
-	TRBD2	TRBV3-1	15	TRBJ2-1	CASSQDFASGNEQFF	TGTGCCAGCAGCCAAGATTTCGCTAGCGGGAATGAGCAGTTCTTC
-	-	TRBV27	14	TRBJ2-1	CASSYFRAYNEQFF	TGTGCCAGCAGTTACTTTAGAGCCTACAATGAGCAGTTCTTC
few	TRBD1	TRBV28	15	TRBJ2-7	CASTSTGTGSYEQYF	TGTGCCAGCACGTCGACCGGGACAGGATCCTACGAGCAGTACTTC
-	-	TRBV7-8	13	TRBJ2-5	CASSGGRQETQYF	TGTGCCAGCAGCGGGGGACGGCAAGAGACCCAGTACTTC
few	-	TRBV29-1	15	TRBJ2-3	CSVEDGATVTDTQYF	TGCAGCGTTGAAGATGGGGCGACAGTCACAGATACGCAGTATTTT
-	-	TRBV5-1	13	TRBJ2-7	CASSPSISYEQYF	TGCGCCAGCAGCCCGTCAATCTCCTACGAGCAGTACTTC